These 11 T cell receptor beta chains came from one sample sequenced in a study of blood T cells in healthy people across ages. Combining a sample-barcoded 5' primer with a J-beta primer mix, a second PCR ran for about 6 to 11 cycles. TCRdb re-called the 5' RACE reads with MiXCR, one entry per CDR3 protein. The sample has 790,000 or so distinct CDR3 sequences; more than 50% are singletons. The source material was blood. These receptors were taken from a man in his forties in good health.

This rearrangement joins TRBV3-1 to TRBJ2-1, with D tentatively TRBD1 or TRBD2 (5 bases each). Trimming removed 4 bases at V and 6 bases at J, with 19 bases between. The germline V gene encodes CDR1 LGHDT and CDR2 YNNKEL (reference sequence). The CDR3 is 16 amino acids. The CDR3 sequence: CASSLEGRSGGNEQFF. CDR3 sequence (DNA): TGTGCCAGCAGCCTTGAGGGGAGAAGCGGCGGCAATGAGCAGTTCTTC.

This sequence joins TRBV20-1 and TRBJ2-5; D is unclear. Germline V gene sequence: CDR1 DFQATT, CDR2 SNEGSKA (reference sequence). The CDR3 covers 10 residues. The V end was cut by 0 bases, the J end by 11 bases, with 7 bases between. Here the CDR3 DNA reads TGCAGTGCTAGAGATTCGAAGCAGTACTTC. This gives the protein CSARDSKQYF.

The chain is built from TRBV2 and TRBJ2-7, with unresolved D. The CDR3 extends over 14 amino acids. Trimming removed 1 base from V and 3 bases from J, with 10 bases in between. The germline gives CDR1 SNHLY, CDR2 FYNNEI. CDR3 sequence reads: CASSEDVSIYEQYF. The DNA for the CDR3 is TGTGCCAGCAGTGAAGATGTCTCTATCTACGAGCAGTACTTC.

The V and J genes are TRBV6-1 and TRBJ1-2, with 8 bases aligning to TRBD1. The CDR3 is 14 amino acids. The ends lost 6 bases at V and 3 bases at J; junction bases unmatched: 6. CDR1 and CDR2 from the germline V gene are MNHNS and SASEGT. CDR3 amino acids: CASRWTGLDYGYTF. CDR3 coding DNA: TGTGCCAGCAGATGGACAGGGCTCGACTATGGCTACACCTTC.

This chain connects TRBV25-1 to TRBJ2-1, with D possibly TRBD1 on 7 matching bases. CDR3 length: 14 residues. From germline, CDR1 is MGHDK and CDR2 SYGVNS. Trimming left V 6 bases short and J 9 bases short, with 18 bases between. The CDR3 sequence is CASSPRGLGSEQFF. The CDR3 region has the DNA TGTGCCAGCAGCCCGAGGGGGCTCGGGAGTGAGCAGTTCTTC.

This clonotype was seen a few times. The CDR3 protein is CASSLSGGWGEQFF. Here the CDR3 DNA reads TGTGCCAGCAGCTTATCAGGAGGATGGGGTGAGCAGTTCTTC. V usage is TRBV7-3 and J usage is TRBJ2-1, with D maybe TRBD2 (5 bases). V lost 2 bases, J lost 9 bases, and 14 bases lay in between. The CDR3 sequence is 14 residues long. CDR1 is SGHTA and CDR2 is FQGTGA in the germline V gene.

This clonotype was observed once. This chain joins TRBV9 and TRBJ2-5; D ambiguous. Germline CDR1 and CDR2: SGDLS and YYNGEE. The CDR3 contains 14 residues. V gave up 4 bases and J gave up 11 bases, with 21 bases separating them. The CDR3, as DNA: TGTGCCAGCAGCCCCAATGTGGCTGGGTTCCAGCAGTACTTC. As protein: CASSPNVAGFQQYF.

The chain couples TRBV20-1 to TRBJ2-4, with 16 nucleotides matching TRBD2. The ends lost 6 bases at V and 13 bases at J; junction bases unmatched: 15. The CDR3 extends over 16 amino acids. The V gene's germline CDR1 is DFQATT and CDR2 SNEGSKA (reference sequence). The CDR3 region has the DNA TGCAGTGCCGGCCCGGGACTAGCGGGAGGGGGTAATGAGCAGTACTTC. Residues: CSAGPGLAGGGNEQYF.

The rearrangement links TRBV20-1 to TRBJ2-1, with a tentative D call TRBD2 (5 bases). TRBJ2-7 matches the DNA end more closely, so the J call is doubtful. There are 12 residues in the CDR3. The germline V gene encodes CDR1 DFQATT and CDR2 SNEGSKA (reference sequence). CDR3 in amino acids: CSAKRTYNEQYF. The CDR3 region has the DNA TGCAGTGCTAAGCGGACGTACAATGAGCAGTACTTC.

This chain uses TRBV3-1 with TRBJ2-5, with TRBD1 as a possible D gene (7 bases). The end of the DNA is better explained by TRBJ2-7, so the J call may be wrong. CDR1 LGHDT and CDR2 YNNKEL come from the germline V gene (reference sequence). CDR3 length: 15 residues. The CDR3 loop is CASSQAQGGSYEQYF. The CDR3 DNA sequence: TGTGCCAGCAGCCAAGCCCAGGGGGGTTCCTACGAGCAGTACTTC.

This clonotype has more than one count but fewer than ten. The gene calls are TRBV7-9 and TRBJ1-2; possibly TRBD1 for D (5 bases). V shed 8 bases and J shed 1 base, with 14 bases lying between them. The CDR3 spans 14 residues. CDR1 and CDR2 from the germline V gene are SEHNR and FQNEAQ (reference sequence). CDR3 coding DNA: TGTGCCAGCTCCCGGGGACTTCTTAACTATGGCTACACCTTC. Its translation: CASSRGLLNYGYTF. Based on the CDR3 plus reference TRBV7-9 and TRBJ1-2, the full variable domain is DTGVSQNPRHKITKRGQNVTFRCDPISEHNRLYWYRQTLGQGPEFLTYFQNEAQLEKSRLLSDRFSAERPKGSFSTLEIQRTEQGDSAMYLCASSRGLLNYGYTFGSGTRLTVV.